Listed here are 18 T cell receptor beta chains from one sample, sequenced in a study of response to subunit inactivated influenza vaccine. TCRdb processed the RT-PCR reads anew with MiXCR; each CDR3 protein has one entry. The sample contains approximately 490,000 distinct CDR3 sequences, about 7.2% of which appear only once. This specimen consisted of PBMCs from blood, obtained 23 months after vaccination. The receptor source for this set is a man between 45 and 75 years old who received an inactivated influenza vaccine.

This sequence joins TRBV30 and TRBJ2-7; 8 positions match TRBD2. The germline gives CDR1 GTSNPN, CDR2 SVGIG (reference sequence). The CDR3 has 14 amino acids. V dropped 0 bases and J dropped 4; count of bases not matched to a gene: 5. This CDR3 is CAWSVASGLYEQYF. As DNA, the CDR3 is TGTGCCTGGAGTGTCGCTAGCGGGCTGTACGAGCAGTACTTC.

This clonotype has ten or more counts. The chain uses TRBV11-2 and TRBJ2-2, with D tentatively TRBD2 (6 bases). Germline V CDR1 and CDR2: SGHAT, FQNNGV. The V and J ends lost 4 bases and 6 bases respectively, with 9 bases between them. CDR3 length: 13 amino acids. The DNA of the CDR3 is TGTGCCAGCAGCTCCTCTAGCGCCGGGGAGCTGTTTTTT. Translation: CASSSSSAGELFF.

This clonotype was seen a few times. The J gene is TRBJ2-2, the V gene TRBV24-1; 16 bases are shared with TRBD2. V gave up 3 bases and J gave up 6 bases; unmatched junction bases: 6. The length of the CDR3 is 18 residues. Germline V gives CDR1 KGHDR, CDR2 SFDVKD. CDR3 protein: CATSDPTGTSGRAGELFF. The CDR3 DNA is TGTGCCACCAGTGATCCGACCGGGACTAGCGGGAGGGCCGGGGAGCTGTTTTTT.

DNA for the CDR3: TGTGCCAGCAGGACGGCGCTCCTTCAAGCCAAGGACATTCAGTACTTC. Translated: CASRTALLQAKDIQYF. The J gene is TRBJ2-4, the V gene TRBV3-1, with unresolved D. The V gene lost 6 bases and the J gene lost 8 bases, with 23 bases spanning the gap. Germline assignment: CDR1 LGHDT and CDR2 YNNKEL (reference sequence). CDR3 length: 16 residues.

In DNA form, the CDR3 reads TGCAGTGCTAGGAGAGCGGGGTTTAGCTCCTACGAGCAGTACTTC. Translating it yields CSARRAGFSSYEQYF. V is TRBV20-1 and J is TRBJ2-7; 7 bases agree with TRBD2. The trim removed 3 bases at V and 0 bases at J, leaving 8 bases unmatched. The CDR3 is 15 amino acids. Germline CDR1 is DFQATT and CDR2 is SNEGSKA (reference sequence).

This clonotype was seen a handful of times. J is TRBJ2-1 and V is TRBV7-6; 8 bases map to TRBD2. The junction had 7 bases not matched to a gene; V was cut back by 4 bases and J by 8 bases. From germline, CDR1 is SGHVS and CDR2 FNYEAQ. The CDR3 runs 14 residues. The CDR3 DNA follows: TGTGCCAGCAGCTACCTCGGGGGGGCGGATGAGCAGTTCTTC. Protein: CASSYLGGADEQFF.

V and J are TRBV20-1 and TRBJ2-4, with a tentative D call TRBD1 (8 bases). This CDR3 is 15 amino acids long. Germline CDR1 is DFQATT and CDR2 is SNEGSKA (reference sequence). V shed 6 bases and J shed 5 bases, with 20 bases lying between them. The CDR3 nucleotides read TGCAGTGCCGTGGCGACAGGGGAGGGCCAAAACATTCAGTACTTC. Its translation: CSAVATGEGQNIQYF.

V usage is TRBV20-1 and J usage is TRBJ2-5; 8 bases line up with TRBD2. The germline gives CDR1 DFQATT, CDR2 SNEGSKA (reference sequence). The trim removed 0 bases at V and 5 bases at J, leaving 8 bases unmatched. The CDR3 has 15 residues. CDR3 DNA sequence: TGCAGTGCTAGAGATCGAACTAGCGGTCCGGAGACCCAGTACTTC. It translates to CSARDRTSGPETQYF.

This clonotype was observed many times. This chain's CDR3 is CASSPRGTDTQYF. CDR3 in DNA: TGTGCCAGCAGTCCCCGGGGCACAGATACGCAGTATTTT. The chain couples TRBV12-3 or TRBV12-4 to TRBJ2-3; D gene uncertain. V lost 5 bases and J 1 base, leaving 7 bases between the germline ends. This CDR3 has 13 residues.

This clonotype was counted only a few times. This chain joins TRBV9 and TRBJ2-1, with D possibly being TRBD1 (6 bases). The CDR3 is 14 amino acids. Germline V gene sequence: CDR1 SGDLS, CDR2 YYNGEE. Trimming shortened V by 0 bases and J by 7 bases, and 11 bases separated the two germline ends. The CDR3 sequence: CASSVDRVPNEQFF. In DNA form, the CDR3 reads TGTGCCAGCAGCGTAGACAGGGTTCCAAATGAGCAGTTCTTC.

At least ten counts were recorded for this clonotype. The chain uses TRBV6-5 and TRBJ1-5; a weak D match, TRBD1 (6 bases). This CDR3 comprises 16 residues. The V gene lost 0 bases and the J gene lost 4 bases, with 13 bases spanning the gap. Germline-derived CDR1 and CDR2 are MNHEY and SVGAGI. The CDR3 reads CASSYSSQGWNQPQHF. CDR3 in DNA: TGTGCCAGCAGTTACTCCTCCCAGGGGTGGAATCAGCCCCAGCATTTT.

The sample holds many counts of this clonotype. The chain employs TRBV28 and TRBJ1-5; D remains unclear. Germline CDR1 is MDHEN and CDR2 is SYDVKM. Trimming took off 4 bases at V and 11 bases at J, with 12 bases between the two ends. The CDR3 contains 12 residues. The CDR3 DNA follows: TGTGCCAGCAGTTCCCTCGACGTAGCCCAGCATTTT. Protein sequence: CASSSLDVAQHF.

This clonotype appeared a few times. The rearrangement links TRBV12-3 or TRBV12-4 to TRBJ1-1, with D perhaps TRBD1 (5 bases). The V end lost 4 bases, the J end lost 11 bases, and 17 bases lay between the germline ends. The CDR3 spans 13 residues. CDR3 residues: CASSSGTAFRAFF. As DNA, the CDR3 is TGTGCCAGCAGTTCCGGGACTGCCTTCAGGGCTTTCTTT.

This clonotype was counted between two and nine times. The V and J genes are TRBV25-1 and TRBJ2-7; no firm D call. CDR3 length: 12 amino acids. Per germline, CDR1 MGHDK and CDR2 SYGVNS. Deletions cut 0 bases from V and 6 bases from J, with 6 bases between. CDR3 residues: CASSEYQFEQYF. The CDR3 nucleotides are TGTGCCAGCAGTGAATATCAGTTCGAGCAGTACTTC.

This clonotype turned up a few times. The CDR3 reads CASSYSPGGGTEAFF. CDR3 sequence (DNA): TGTGCCAGCAGTTACTCTCCGGGAGGAGGGACTGAAGCTTTCTTT. The gene calls are TRBV6-2 or TRBV6-3 and TRBJ1-1; D ambiguous. The CDR3 has 15 residues. The germline CDR1 and CDR2 sequences are MNHEY and SVGEGT. Trimming took 0 bases from V and 5 from J, leaving 13 bases between them.

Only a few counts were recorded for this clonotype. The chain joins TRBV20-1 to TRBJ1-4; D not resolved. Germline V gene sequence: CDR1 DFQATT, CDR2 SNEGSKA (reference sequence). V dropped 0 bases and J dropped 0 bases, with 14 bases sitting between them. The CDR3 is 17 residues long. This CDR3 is CSARDYTQAATNEKLFF. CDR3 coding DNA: TGCAGTGCTAGAGATTACACCCAGGCAGCAACTAATGAAAAACTGTTTTTT.

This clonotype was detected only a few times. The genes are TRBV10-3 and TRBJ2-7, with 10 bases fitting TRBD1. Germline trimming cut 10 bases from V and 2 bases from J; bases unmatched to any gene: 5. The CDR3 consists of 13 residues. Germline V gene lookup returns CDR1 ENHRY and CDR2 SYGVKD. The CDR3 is CANGQGVTYEQYF. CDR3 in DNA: TGTGCCAACGGACAGGGGGTGACCTACGAGCAGTACTTC.

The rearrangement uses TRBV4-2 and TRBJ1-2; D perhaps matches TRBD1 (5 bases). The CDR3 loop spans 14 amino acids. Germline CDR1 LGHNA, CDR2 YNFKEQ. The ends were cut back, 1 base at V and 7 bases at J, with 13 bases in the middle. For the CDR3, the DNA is TGTGCCAGCAGCCAAGTGGAGGGGCAGGTTGGCTACACCTTC. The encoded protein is CASSQVEGQVGYTF.